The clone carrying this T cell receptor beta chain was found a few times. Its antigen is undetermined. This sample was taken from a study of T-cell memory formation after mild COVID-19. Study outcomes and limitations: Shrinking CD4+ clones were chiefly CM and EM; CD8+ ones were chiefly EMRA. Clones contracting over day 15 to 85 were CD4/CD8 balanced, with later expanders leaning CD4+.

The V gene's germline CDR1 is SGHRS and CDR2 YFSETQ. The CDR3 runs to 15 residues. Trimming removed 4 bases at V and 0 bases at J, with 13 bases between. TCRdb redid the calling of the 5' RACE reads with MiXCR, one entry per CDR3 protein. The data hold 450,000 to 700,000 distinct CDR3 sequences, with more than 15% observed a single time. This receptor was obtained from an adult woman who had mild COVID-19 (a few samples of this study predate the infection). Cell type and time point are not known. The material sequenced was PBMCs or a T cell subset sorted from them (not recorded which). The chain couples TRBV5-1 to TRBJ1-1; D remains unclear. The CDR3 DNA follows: TGCGCCAGCAGCCTCGGACCTTTTATGAACACTGAAGCTTTCTTT. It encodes CASSLGPFMNTEAFF.